The 25 T cell receptor beta chains reported below all come from one sample, sequenced in a study of OX40 agonist ivuxolimab in advanced cancers. Using immunoSEQ multiplex PCR, the repertoire was profiled, and TCRdb retains in-frame clones only, with some absent. The sample comprises 35,000 to 40,000 clones, roughly 82% of which are singletons, and 1.8% rests with the top ten. The source was CD4+ or CD8+ T cells sorted from blood, collected in a trial of the OX40 agonist ivuxolimab. The receptors were sampled from an adult with an advanced solid tumor such as melanoma, head and neck, liver or kidney cancer.

The chain carries TRBV2 and TRBJ1-5, with D maybe TRBD1 (5 bases). Germline V gene sequence: CDR1 SNHLY, CDR2 FYNNEI. The CDR3 loop spans 18 amino acids. Trimming took off 2 bases at V and 2 bases at J, with 19 bases between the two ends. The CDR3 coding sequence is TGTGCCAGCAGTGAACGACCCTTAGGAGGGGCTGGCAATCAGCCCCAGCATTTT. Amino acids: CASSERPLGGAGNQPQHF. Filled out from reference TRBV2 and TRBJ1-5, the complete variable domain reads EPEVTQTPSHQVTQMGQEVILRCVPISNHLYFYWYRQILGQKVEFLVSFYNNEISEKSEIFDDQFSVERPDGSNFTLKIRSTKLEDSAMYFCASSERPLGGAGNQPQHFGDGTRLSIL.

This clone was seen a few times. The V and J genes are TRBV6-1 and TRBJ1-4; 9 bases agree with TRBD1. The CDR3 length is 13 residues. V trimming: 6 bases; J trimming: 6 bases; junction bases outside the gene matches: 2. Looked up from germline, CDR1 is MNHNS and CDR2 is SASEGT. CDR3 region: CASSRDRDEKLFF. CDR3 DNA sequence: TGTGCCAGCAGCCGGGACAGGGATGAAAAACTGTTTTTT.

The CDR3 spells CASRQQSSYNEQFF. Written as DNA, the CDR3 is TGTGCCAGCAGGCAACAGAGCTCCTACAATGAGCAGTTCTTC. The rearrangement uses TRBV2 and TRBJ2-1; D is undetermined. Trimming shortened V by 6 bases and J by 0 bases, and 9 bases separated the two germline ends. CDR3 length equals 14 residues. Germline V gene data show CDR1 as SNHLY and CDR2 as FYNNEI.

This chain joins TRBV29-1 and TRBJ2-6; D possibly uses TRBD1 or TRBD2 (5 bases each). Germline V gene lookup returns CDR1 SQVTM and CDR2 ANQGSEA. Trimming shortened V by 5 bases and J by 0 bases, and 8 bases separated the two germline ends. The CDR3 spans 14 residues. In DNA, the CDR3 is TGCAGCGTTAACGGGGCCTCTGGGGCCAACGTCCTGACTTTC. This gives the protein CSVNGASGANVLTF. Looking up the rest from reference TRBV29-1 and TRBJ2-6 gives the full variable domain: SAVISQKPSRDICQRGTSLTIQCQVDSQVTMMFWYRQQPGQSLTLIATANQGSEATYESGFVIDKFPISRPNLTFSTLTVSNMSPEDSSIYLCSVNGASGANVLTFGAGSRLTVL.

V gene TRBV5-6 combines with J gene TRBJ1-1; 7 bases fit TRBD1. After removal of 4 bases from V and 5 bases from J, the junction contained 5 bases not matched to a gene. Germline V gene lookup returns CDR1 SGHDT and CDR2 YYEEEE. The CDR3 is 13 amino acids. CDR3 amino acids: CASSAGQLTEAFF. Here the CDR3 DNA reads TGTGCCAGCAGCGCGGGACAGTTGACTGAAGCTTTCTTT. Based on the CDR3 plus reference TRBV5-6 and TRBJ1-1, the full variable domain is DAGVTQSPTHLIKTRGQQVTLRCSPKSGHDTVSWYQQALGQGPQFIFQYYEEEERQRGNFPDRFSGHQFPNYSSELNVNALLLGDSALYLCASSAGQLTEAFFGQGTRLTVV.

This sequence joins TRBV6-5 and TRBJ1-2; 7 bases match TRBD1. Germline CDR1 reads MNHEY; CDR2 reads SVGAGI. The length of the CDR3 is 13 residues. The junction had 8 bases not matched to a gene; V was cut back by 6 bases and J by 7 bases. The CDR3 region is CASSPTGASGYTF. DNA for the CDR3: TGTGCCAGCAGCCCTACAGGGGCGAGTGGCTACACCTTC.

The J gene is TRBJ2-3, the V gene TRBV11-3; D is undetermined. This CDR3 has 13 amino acids. V gave up 2 bases and J gave up 5 bases, with 8 bases separating them. The germline CDR1 and CDR2 sequences are SGHNT and YENEEA. In DNA form, the CDR3 reads TGTGCCAGCAGCTTAAATCCTCTAGATACGCAGTATTTT. It codes for CASSLNPLDTQYF.

The V and J genes are TRBV11-2 and TRBJ2-7; 8 nucleotides align to TRBD1. Germline V gene data show CDR1 as SGHAT and CDR2 as FQNNGV. This CDR3 contains 14 residues. V lost 5 bases, J lost 2 bases, and 5 bases stayed unmatched. In DNA form, the CDR3 reads TGTGCCAGCAGCCTACAGGGGGTCACCTACGAGCAGTACTTC. It is translated as CASSLQGVTYEQYF.

The table lists this clone with a few counts. The chain combines TRBV28 with TRBJ1-1, with D perhaps TRBD1 (5 bases). Trimming left V 4 bases short and J 0 bases short, with 9 bases between. The CDR3 totals 14 residues. In germline, CDR1 is MDHEN, CDR2 SYDVKM. Written as DNA, the CDR3 is TGTGCCAGCAGTTCCGGGGACCTGAACACTGAAGCTTTCTTT. Protein: CASSSGDLNTEAFF.

This chain uses TRBV5-4 with TRBJ2-2; TRBD1 matches 8 bases. V shed 5 bases, J shed 1 base, and the junction held 4 bases outside the gene matches. From germline, CDR1 is SGHNT and CDR2 YYREEE (reference sequence). The CDR3 totals 15 residues. CDR3 amino acids: CASRAGTGNTGELFF. The CDR3 region has the DNA TGTGCCAGCAGGGCCGGGACAGGGAACACCGGGGAGCTGTTTTTT.

The chain has TRBV4-1 and TRBJ2-2; 10 nucleotides agree with TRBD2. Unmatched junction bases numbered 5, after V lost 0 bases and J lost 4 bases. CDR1 is MGHRA and CDR2 is YSYEKL in the germline V gene. This CDR3 contains 17 residues. CDR3 nucleotides: TGCGCCAGCAGCCAAGAAGTAGCGGGGGGCCGCACCGGGGAGCTGTTTTTT. As protein: CASSQEVAGGRTGELFF.

The genes are TRBV1 and TRBJ1-6; the table's D call TRBD1 went unverified against the DNA. TRBV1 has pseudogene status. The CDR3 runs 17 residues. CDR3 nucleotide sequence: TGCACCAGCAGTCAAGGACCGGGACAAATGAGGAATTCACCCCTCCACTTT. This translates into CTSSQGPGQMRNSPLHF.

In this sample, this clone turned up a few times. Other nucleotide sequences in the sample specify the same CDR3. The chain recombines TRBV18 with TRBJ1-1; D perhaps matches TRBD1 (6 bases). From germline, CDR1 is KGHSH and CDR2 LQKENI. The CDR3 spans 14 residues. Trimming took 0 bases from V and 3 from J, leaving 8 bases between them. The CDR3 nucleotides are TGTGCCAGCTCACCACCAAAGGGGGACACTGAAGCTTTCTTT. Its protein product is CASSPPKGDTEAFF.

This clone was observed a single time. This rearrangement joins TRBV15 to TRBJ1-1; D unclear. Germline V gene sequence: CDR1 LNHNV, CDR2 YYDKDF (reference sequence). This CDR3 has 14 residues. V lost 7 bases to trimming and J lost 0 bases, with 12 bases between them. The CDR3 DNA reads as TGTGCCACCACCTTGGGCGGAGTGAACACTGAAGCTTTCTTT. Its protein product is CATTLGGVNTEAFF.

The V and J genes are TRBV6-5 and TRBJ1-1; TRBD1 aligns across 10 bases. This CDR3 contains 15 residues. V was clipped by 8 bases and J by 0 bases; unmatched bases: 6. Germline-derived CDR1 and CDR2 are MNHEY and SVGAGI. DNA for the CDR3: TGTGCCAGCGGGGACAGGGGAAACTTGAACACTGAAGCTTTCTTT. As protein: CASGDRGNLNTEAFF.

The rearrangement joins TRBV6-5 to TRBJ2-3; D unclear. CDR1 MNHEY and CDR2 SVGAGI come from the germline V gene. The CDR3 is 14 residues long. V lost 6 bases and J 13 bases, leaving 23 bases between the germline ends. The CDR3: CASRKRPQALEEYF. The CDR3 nucleotides are TGTGCCAGCAGAAAACGCCCTCAGGCGCTCGAAGAGTATTTT.

The gene calls are TRBV7-9 and TRBJ2-5; possibly TRBD2 for D (5 bases). Germline CDR1 and CDR2: SEHNR and FQNEAQ (reference sequence). V lost 3 bases and J lost 3, with 11 bases in between. CDR3 length equals 14 residues. For the CDR3, the DNA is TGTGCCAGCAGCTTTTTCCTGGAGGAAGAGACCCAGTACTTC. Translation: CASSFFLEEETQYF.

This clone has more than one count but fewer than ten. This rearrangement joins TRBV6-5 to TRBJ1-5; tentatively, D is TRBD1 (6 bases). Germline CDR1 MNHEY, CDR2 SVGAGI. This CDR3 comprises 13 residues. Trimming pared 6 bases from V and 2 bases from J, leaving 8 bases between. CDR3 sequence (DNA): TGTGCCAGCAGACAGGGAGGCAATCAGCCCCAGCATTTT. This sequence encodes CASRQGGNQPQHF.

This sequence joins TRBV5-1 and TRBJ2-1; TRBD2 matches at 9 bases. The CDR3 extends over 20 amino acids. CDR1 is SGHRS, CDR2 YFSETQ, per germline. Germline trimming cut 3 bases from V and 0 bases from J; bases unmatched to any gene: 16. CDR3 protein: CASSWRGASGATSSYNEQFF. The CDR3 DNA reads as TGCGCCAGCAGCTGGCGGGGGGCTAGCGGGGCTACCAGCTCCTACAATGAGCAGTTCTTC. The variable domain in full, with the rest retrieved from reference TRBV5-1 and TRBJ2-1, is KAGVTQTPRYLIKTRGQQVTLSCSPISGHRSVSWYQQTPGQGLQFLFEYFSETQRNKGNFPGRFSGRQFSNSRSEMNVSTLELGDSALYLCASSWRGASGATSSYNEQFFGPGTRLTVL.

V is TRBV27 and J is TRBJ2-1; perhaps TRBD2 as D (6 bases). CDR1 and CDR2 (germline): MNHEY, SMNVEV (reference sequence). The V end lost 3 bases, the J end lost 2 bases, and 14 bases lay between the germline ends. There are 16 residues in the CDR3. CDR3: CASSFHSGIPYNEQFF. CDR3 DNA: TGTGCCAGCAGTTTTCATAGCGGAATCCCCTACAATGAGCAGTTCTTC.

The chain links TRBV7-2 to TRBJ2-3; the D is unclear. CDR3 length equals 14 residues. Trimming took off 0 bases at V and 5 bases at J, with 9 bases between the two ends. The germline V gene encodes CDR1 SGHTA and CDR2 FQGNSA. The CDR3 nucleotides are TGTGCCAGCAGCTTAGCGTTAACACTAGATACGCAGTATTTT. Protein product: CASSLALTLDTQYF.

CDR3 amino acids: CASSGGTSGGREQFF. Written as DNA, the CDR3 is TGTGCCAGCAGCGGGGGGACTAGCGGGGGCCGTGAGCAGTTCTTC. The genes are TRBV6-5 and TRBJ2-1; 14 positions agree with TRBD2. CDR1 is MNHEY, CDR2 SVGAGI, per germline. The CDR3 runs to 15 residues. V trimming: 6 bases; J trimming: 9 bases; junction bases outside the gene matches: 7.

The V call is TRBV6-5, the J call TRBJ1-6; D not certain. The CDR3 consists of 12 residues. Germline-derived CDR1 and CDR2 are MNHEY and SVGAGI. Trimming removed 8 bases from V and 7 bases from J, with 9 bases in between. The CDR3 reads CASSEANSPLHF. For the CDR3, the DNA is TGTGCCAGCTCAGAAGCCAATTCACCCCTCCACTTT.

The rearrangement links TRBV15 to TRBJ1-1; D is ambiguous. The CDR3 is 16 residues long. V gave up 4 bases and J gave up 1 base, with 16 bases separating them. Germline V gene data show CDR1 as LNHNV and CDR2 as YYDKDF (reference sequence). CDR3 amino acids: CATSKGYADENTEAFF. As DNA, the CDR3 is TGTGCCACCAGCAAAGGATACGCAGATGAGAACACTGAAGCTTTCTTT. Complete variable domain (other parts from reference TRBV15 and TRBJ1-1): DAMVIQNPRYQVTQFGKPVTLSCSQTLNHNVMYWYQQKSSQAPKLLFHYYDKDFNNEADTPDNFQSRRPNTSFCFLDIRSPGLGDTAMYLCATSKGYADENTEAFFGQGTRLTVV.

This rearrangement joins TRBV29-1 to TRBJ1-4; D call uncertain. Trimming took 3 bases from V and 8 from J, leaving 13 bases between them. The germline V gene encodes CDR1 SQVTM and CDR2 ANQGSEA. The CDR3 spans 13 residues. The CDR3 sequence is CSVEKVAGEKLFF. The CDR3 region has the DNA TGCAGCGTTGAGAAAGTGGCGGGAGAAAAACTGTTTTTT.